This T cell receptor beta chain was captured by sequencing in a study of Graves' ophthalmopathy and Graves' hyperthyroidism. Study-level information: The authors defined stable hyperthyroidism as no ophthalmopathy within 18 months of follow-up.

The authors diagnosed from clinical symptoms, serum thyroxine, TRAb, thyroid ultrasound and orbital computed tomography. Amplifying from RNA transcripts, the study obtained TCR beta CDR3 regions. First-round RT-PCR relied on HTBI primers, and a second-round multiplex PCR came next. TCRdb itself ran the multiplex PCR reads through MiXCR, one entry per CDR3 protein. The sample comprises around 1.1 million distinct CDR3 sequences, less than 45% of which are singletons, and 8.5% to 14% rests with the top ten. Trimming at V came to 5 bases and at J to 0 bases, leaving 7 bases not matched to a gene. There are 16 residues in the CDR3. CDR1 is MGHDK and CDR2 is SYGVNS in the germline V gene.

The sample was peripheral blood or thyroid tissue (not recorded which). The origin of this receptor is an adult man with Graves' hyperthyroidism. The gene calls are TRBV25-1 and TRBJ1-5; TRBD1 agrees at 7 bases. The CDR3 is CASSFSTGYSNQPQHF. CDR3 coding DNA: TGTGCCAGCAGTTTCTCGACAGGGTATAGCAATCAGCCCCAGCATTTT.